The 5 T cell receptor beta chains below all came from one sample that was sequenced in a study of T cell responses to AZD1222 COVID-19 vaccine (dated by TCRdb to the early 2020s). The library was produced with the immunoSEQ multiplex PCR assay. Entries here come from immuneACCESS through TCRdb and include only in-frame sequences with V and J called. Some clones fail to appear in such tables; in the studies checked, an unresolved V gene covers under half of the shortfall, and the cause of the remainder is unknown. The sample has approximately 140,000 clones on record, 92% of them singletons. The top ten clonotypes cover around 1.1% of the sample. The sample's time point label is to be understood as: about 28 days (+/-7) after the second vaccine dose. The input for sequencing was peripheral blood, taken 28 days after the second AZD1222 dose. These receptor sequences come from an adult who received the AZD1222 COVID-19 vaccine.

The V gene is TRBV5-8, the J gene TRBJ2-1; D is perhaps TRBD1 or TRBD2 (5 bases each). CDR1 is SGHTS and CDR2 is YDEGEE in the germline V gene. V was shortened by 4 bases and J by 3 bases, with 17 bases between the two germline ends. The CDR3 contains 16 residues. The CDR3 sequence is CASSPRPGPDYNEQFF. For the CDR3, the DNA is TGTGCCAGCAGCCCCCGCCCGGGACCTGACTACAATGAGCAGTTCTTC.

The rearrangement joins TRBV29-1 to TRBJ2-3, with 11 bases fitting TRBD2. V dropped 7 bases and J dropped 5; count of bases not matched to a gene: 5. The germline gives CDR1 SQVTM, CDR2 ANQGSEA. The CDR3 is made up of 13 amino acids. The CDR3 nucleotides are TGCAGCGAAATAGCGGGGGGGATAGATACGCAGTATTTT. Protein product: CSEIAGGIDTQYF.

CDR3 region: CASSKIPGQGNTGELFF. The CDR3 DNA follows: TGTGCCAGTAGTAAGATACCGGGACAGGGAAACACCGGGGAGCTGTTTTTT. This rearrangement joins TRBV19 to TRBJ2-2, with 9 nucleotides matching TRBD1. The CDR3 length is 17 residues. The V gene's germline CDR1 is LNHDA and CDR2 SQIVND (reference sequence). V lost 4 bases, J lost 2 bases, and 8 bases stayed unmatched.

This sequence joins TRBV30 and TRBJ1-4, with 8 bases aligning to TRBD1. V was pared by 5 bases and J by 7 bases, with 6 bases of the junction left unmatched. The length of the CDR3 is 13 residues. Germline CDR1 GTSNPN, CDR2 SVGIG (reference sequence). The CDR3 DNA follows: TGTGCCTGGTCGCAGGGGGCCGGTGAAAAACTGTTTTTT. Protein: CAWSQGAGEKLFF.

The chain has TRBV6-2 or TRBV6-3 and TRBJ2-5; D gene ambiguous. Germline V gives CDR1 MNHEY, CDR2 SVGEGT. V was clipped by 0 bases and J by 5 bases, with 10 bases between them. The CDR3 runs to 14 residues. The CDR3 DNA follows: TGTGCCAGCAGTTACTCGGGGTGGATTGAGACCCAGTACTTC. The encoded protein is CASSYSGWIETQYF.